Below, 14 T cell receptor beta chains from the same sample are listed, as sequenced in a study of shared clonotypes between healthy human individuals. Method: immunoSEQ multiplex PCR; TCRdb's copy keeps in-frame clones and lacks some. The sample shows around 1.1 million clones, approximately 80% of them seen only once. The sequenced material came from memory CD4+ T cells from PBMCs. The subset: CD45RA-negative fraction. The receptors originated from a young man in good health. Some clones in this sample may be carry-over from other donors' samples.

This sequence joins TRBV7-7 and TRBJ2-7, with TRBD1 as a possible D gene (6 bases). The length of the CDR3 is 13 residues. The germline V and J ends were trimmed by 5 bases and 11 bases, with 19 bases remaining between them. The germline V gene has CDR1 SSHAT and CDR2 FNYEAQ (reference sequence). The CDR3 protein is CASSPDARTAKYF. CDR3 nucleotide sequence: TGTGCCAGCAGCCCCGACGCTCGGACAGCAAAGTACTTC.

This clone was seen just once. The genes are TRBV5-1 and TRBJ1-4; weak D call: TRBD1 (5 bases). From germline, CDR1 is SGHRS and CDR2 YFSETQ. V was shortened by 2 bases and J by 1 base, with 6 bases between the two germline ends. CDR3 size: 14 residues. In DNA, the CDR3 is TGCGCCAGCAGCTTTGACAGAACTAATGAAAAACTGTTTTTT. Translating gives CASSFDRTNEKLFF.

This clone was counted ten times or more. This chain links TRBV11-3 with TRBJ1-2; D is undetermined. The CDR3 has 14 amino acids. The germline V gene encodes CDR1 SGHNT and CDR2 YENEEA. Trimming pared 1 base from V and 0 bases from J, leaving 6 bases between. The CDR3 sequence: CASSLVGPNYGYTF. CDR3 in DNA: TGTGCCAGCAGCTTAGTTGGTCCTAACTATGGCTACACCTTC.

The gene calls are TRBV30 and TRBJ2-2; D might be TRBD2 (5 bases). The germline CDR1 and CDR2 sequences are GTSNPN and SVGIG (reference sequence). The CDR3 totals 16 residues. The ends were cut back, 3 bases at V and 5 bases at J, with 19 bases in the middle. CDR3 nucleotides: TGTGCCTGGAGCGGCCCCTCGGAGGCAACTACCGGGGAGCTGTTTTTT. Amino acids: CAWSGPSEATTGELFF.

This clone was detected only once. The sample has other DNA sequences that encode this CDR3 too. This chain connects TRBV28 to TRBJ1-5; weak D call: TRBD1 (5 bases). CDR1 is MDHEN, CDR2 SYDVKM, per germline. The V end lost 3 bases, the J end lost 2 bases, and 11 bases lay between the germline ends. This CDR3 region has 15 residues. In DNA form, the CDR3 reads TGTGCCAGCAGTTTCTTGGGAGGGGGCAATCAGCCCCAGCATTTT. This translates into CASSFLGGGNQPQHF.

This chain connects TRBV29-1 to TRBJ2-1; possible D gene TRBD2, 6 bases. Germline CDR1 reads SQVTM; CDR2 reads ANQGSEA. CDR3 length: 12 residues. V was trimmed by 7 bases and J by 6 bases, leaving 13 bases between them. The CDR3 reads CSGHGGGNEQFF. DNA of the CDR3: TGCAGCGGGCACGGGGGTGGCAATGAGCAGTTCTTC.

The chain employs TRBV18 and TRBJ1-1; 8 positions agree with TRBD1. The CDR3 is made up of 16 amino acids. Unmatched junction bases numbered 5, after V lost 2 bases and J lost 0 bases. Germline loops: CDR1 KGHSH, CDR2 LQKENI. Here the CDR3 reads CASSPWAGGMNTEAFF. The CDR3 DNA reads TGTGCCAGCTCACCATGGGCAGGGGGCATGAACACTGAAGCTTTCTTT.

The chain couples TRBV15 to TRBJ1-4, with 8 bases identical to TRBD1. From germline, CDR1 is LNHNV and CDR2 YYDKDF (reference sequence). V trimming: 2 bases; J trimming: 8 bases; junction bases outside the gene matches: 7. The CDR3 is 15 residues long. CDR3 residues: CATSRTTGEVEKLFF. In DNA form, the CDR3 reads TGTGCCACCAGCAGAACGACAGGGGAGGTGGAAAAACTGTTTTTT.

The chain couples TRBV5-4 to TRBJ2-5; D is perhaps TRBD1 or TRBD2 (5 bases each). Germline CDR1 and CDR2: SGHNT and YYREEE (reference sequence). The CDR3 has 16 residues. Trimming took off 3 bases at V and 5 bases at J, with 20 bases between the two ends. CDR3: CASSSPPGPVVETQYF. The CDR3, as DNA: TGTGCCAGCAGCTCGCCGCCGGGACCGGTCGTGGAGACCCAGTACTTC.

The CDR3 loop reads CASERTGVLETQYF. CDR3 DNA: TGTGCCAGCGAAAGGACAGGGGTTCTGGAGACCCAGTACTTC. The V gene is TRBV2, the J gene TRBJ2-5, with TRBD1 matching 9 bases. This CDR3 is 14 amino acids long. V shed 8 bases and J 5 bases; nucleotides not matched to a gene: 9. Germline-derived CDR1 and CDR2 are SNHLY and FYNNEI.

The V call is TRBV5-4, the J call TRBJ1-1, with D possibly being TRBD1 (6 bases). CDR1 is SGHNT, CDR2 YYREEE, per germline (reference sequence). The CDR3 has 14 residues. Trimming shortened V by 4 bases and J by 6 bases, and 16 bases separated the two germline ends. CDR3 DNA sequence: TGTGCCAGCAGCGGCAGGGTGGGGGCGGCTGAAGCTTTCTTT. Translating it yields CASSGRVGAAEAFF.

This sequence joins TRBV6-1 and TRBJ2-2; TRBD2 matches at 13 bases. The length of the CDR3 is 15 residues. V trimming: 6 bases; J trimming: 8 bases; junction bases outside the gene matches: 6. Germline V gene lookup returns CDR1 MNHNS and CDR2 SASEGT. CDR3 residues: CASSPGTSGTGELFF. The CDR3 coding sequence is TGTGCCAGCAGCCCCGGGACTAGCGGGACTGGGGAGCTGTTTTTT.

J is TRBJ1-4 and V is TRBV11-1; D gene ambiguous. V was trimmed by 4 bases and J by 10 bases, leaving 13 bases between them. Germline lookup yields CDR1 SGHAT and CDR2 FQDESV (reference sequence). The CDR3 has 13 amino acids. The CDR3 here is CASSSTMGGKLFF. The DNA of the CDR3 is TGTGCCAGCAGCTCAACTATGGGAGGAAAACTGTTTTTT.

The chain uses TRBV27 and TRBJ2-7; 9 bases agree with TRBD2. Per the germline V gene, CDR1 is MNHEY and CDR2 is SMNVEV (reference sequence). The CDR3 is 11 amino acids. CDR3 amino acids: CAAGGFIEQYF. For the CDR3, the DNA is TGTGCGGCGGGAGGGTTCATCGAGCAGTACTTC.